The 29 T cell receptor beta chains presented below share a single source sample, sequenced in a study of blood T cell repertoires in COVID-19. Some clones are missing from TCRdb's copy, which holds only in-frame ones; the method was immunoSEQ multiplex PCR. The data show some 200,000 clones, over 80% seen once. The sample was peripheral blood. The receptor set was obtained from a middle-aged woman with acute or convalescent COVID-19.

For the CDR3, the DNA is TGTGCCAGCAAACTAGCGGTTGGGGCCGAGCAGTACTTC. Translation gives CASKLAVGAEQYF. The genes are TRBV5-4 and TRBJ2-7; the match to TRBD2 covers 8 bases. Germline V gene lookup returns CDR1 SGHNT and CDR2 YYREEE (reference sequence). The trim removed 6 bases at V and 6 bases at J, leaving 8 bases unmatched. This CDR3 is 13 amino acids long.

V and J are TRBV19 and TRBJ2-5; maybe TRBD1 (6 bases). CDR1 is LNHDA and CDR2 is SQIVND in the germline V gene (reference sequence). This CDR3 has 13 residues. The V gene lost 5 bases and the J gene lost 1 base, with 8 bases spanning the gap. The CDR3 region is CASSWTAQETQYF. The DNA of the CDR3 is TGTGCCAGTAGTTGGACAGCCCAAGAGACCCAGTACTTC.

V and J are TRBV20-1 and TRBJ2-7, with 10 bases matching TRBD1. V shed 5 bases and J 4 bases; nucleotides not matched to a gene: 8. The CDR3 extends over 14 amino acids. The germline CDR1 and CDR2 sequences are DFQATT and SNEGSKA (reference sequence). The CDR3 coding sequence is TGCAGTGCTCGTGACAGGGGGCGTAGGTACGAGCAGTACTTC. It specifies CSARDRGRRYEQYF.

The CDR3 DNA is TGTGCCAGTAGTACGCTCGGGCTCGGCAGGGCCAAAGAGACCCAGTACTTC. Amino acids: CASSTLGLGRAKETQYF. This rearrangement joins TRBV19 to TRBJ2-5, with D possibly being TRBD1 (5 bases). This CDR3 region has 17 residues. With 4 bases removed from V and 3 bases from J, the gap between germline ends came to 21 bases. In germline, CDR1 is LNHDA, CDR2 SQIVND (reference sequence).

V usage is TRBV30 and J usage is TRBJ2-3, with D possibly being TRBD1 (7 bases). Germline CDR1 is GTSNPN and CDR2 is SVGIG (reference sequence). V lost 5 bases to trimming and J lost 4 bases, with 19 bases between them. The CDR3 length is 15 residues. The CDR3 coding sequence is TGTGCCTGGGACCGACAGGGAGGTCAGGCAGATACGCAGTATTTT. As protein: CAWDRQGGQADTQYF. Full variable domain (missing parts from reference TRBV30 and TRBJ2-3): SQTIHQWPATLVQPVGSPLSLECTVEGTSNPNLYWYRQAAGRGLQLLFYSVGIGQISSEVPQNLSASRPQDRQFILSSKKLLLSDSGFYLCAWDRQGGQADTQYFGPGTRLTVL.

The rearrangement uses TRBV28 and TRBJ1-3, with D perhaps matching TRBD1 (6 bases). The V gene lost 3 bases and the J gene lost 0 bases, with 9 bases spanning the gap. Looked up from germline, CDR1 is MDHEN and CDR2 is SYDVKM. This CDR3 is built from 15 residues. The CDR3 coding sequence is TGTGCCAGCAGTTTGGACAGCCTCTCTGGAAACACCATATATTTT. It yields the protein CASSLDSLSGNTIYF.

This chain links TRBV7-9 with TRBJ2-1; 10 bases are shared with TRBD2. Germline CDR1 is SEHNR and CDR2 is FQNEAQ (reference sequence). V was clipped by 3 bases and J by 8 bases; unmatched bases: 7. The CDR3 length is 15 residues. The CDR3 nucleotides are TGTGCCAGCAGCTTCACCGGGACTAGCGTCGATGAGCAGTTCTTC. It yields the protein CASSFTGTSVDEQFF.

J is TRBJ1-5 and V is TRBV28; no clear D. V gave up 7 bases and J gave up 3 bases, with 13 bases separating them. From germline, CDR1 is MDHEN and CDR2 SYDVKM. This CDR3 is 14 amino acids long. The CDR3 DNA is TGTGCCAGCACACGGACTGGGTACAATCAGCCCCAGCATTTT. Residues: CASTRTGYNQPQHF.

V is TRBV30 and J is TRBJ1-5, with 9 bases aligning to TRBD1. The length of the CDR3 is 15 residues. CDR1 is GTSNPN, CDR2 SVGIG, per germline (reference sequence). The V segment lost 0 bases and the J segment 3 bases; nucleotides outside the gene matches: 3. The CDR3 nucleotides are TGTGCCTGGAGTGTTGGGACAGGGTCCAATCAGCCCCAGCATTTT. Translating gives CAWSVGTGSNQPQHF.

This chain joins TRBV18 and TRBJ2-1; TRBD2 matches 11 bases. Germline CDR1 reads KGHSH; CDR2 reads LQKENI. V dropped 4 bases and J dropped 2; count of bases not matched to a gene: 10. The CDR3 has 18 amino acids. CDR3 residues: CASSLYQETSGTYNEQFF. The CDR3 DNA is TGTGCCAGCTCACTATATCAGGAGACTAGCGGGACCTACAATGAGCAGTTCTTC.

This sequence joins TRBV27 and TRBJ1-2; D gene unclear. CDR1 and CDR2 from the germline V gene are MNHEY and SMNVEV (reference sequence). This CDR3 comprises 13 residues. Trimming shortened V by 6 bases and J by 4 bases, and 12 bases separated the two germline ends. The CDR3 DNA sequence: TGTGCCAGCAGCCCGAGAGCCACCTATGGCTACACCTTC. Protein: CASSPRATYGYTF.

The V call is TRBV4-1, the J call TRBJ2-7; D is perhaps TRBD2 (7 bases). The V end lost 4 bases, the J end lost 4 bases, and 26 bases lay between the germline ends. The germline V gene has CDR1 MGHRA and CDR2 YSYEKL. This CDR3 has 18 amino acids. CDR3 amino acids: CASSRDRDLRRGAYEQYF. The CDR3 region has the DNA TGCGCCAGCAGCCGTGACCGGGACCTAAGACGGGGGGCTTACGAGCAGTACTTC.

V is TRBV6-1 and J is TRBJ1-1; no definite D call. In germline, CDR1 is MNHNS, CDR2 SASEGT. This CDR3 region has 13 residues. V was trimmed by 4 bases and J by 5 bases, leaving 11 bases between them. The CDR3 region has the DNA TGTGCCAGCAGTGCGGGTGGGTTTACTGAAGCTTTCTTT. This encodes CASSAGGFTEAFF.

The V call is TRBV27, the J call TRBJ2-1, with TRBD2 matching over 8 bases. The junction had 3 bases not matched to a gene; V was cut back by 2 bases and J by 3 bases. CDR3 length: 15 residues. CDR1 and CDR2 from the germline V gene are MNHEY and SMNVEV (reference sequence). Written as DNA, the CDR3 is TGTGCCAGCAGTTTACAGCGGGAGTTCTACAATGAGCAGTTCTTC. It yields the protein CASSLQREFYNEQFF.

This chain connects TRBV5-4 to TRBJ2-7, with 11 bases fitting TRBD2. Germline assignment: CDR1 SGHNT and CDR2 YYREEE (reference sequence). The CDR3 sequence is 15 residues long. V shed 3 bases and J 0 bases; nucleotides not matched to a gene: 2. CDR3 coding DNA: TGTGCCAGCAGCTACCTAGCGGGGGGCTCCTACGAGCAGTACTTC. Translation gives CASSYLAGGSYEQYF.

This CDR3 is CASSQGYGQWDSPLHF. CDR3 DNA: TGCGCCAGCAGCCAAGGATATGGACAGTGGGATTCACCCCTCCACTTT. The chain has TRBV4-1 and TRBJ1-6, with D possibly being TRBD1 (6 bases). Germline CDR1 MGHRA, CDR2 YSYEKL. The V end was cut by 1 base, the J end by 8 bases, with 15 bases between. The CDR3 sequence is 16 residues long.

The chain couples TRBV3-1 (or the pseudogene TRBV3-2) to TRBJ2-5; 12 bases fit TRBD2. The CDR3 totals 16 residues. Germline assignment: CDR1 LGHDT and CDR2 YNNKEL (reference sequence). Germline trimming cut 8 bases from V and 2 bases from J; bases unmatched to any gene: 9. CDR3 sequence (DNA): TGTGCCAGCGCCAGCGGACTAGCGGGGAATCAAGAGACCCAGTACTTC. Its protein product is CASASGLAGNQETQYF.

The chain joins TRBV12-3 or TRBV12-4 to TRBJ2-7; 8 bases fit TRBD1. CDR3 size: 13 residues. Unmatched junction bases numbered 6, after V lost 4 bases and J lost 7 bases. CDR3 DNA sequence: TGTGCCAGCAGTTCTGGACAGGGAAAAGAGCAGTACTTC. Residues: CASSSGQGKEQYF.

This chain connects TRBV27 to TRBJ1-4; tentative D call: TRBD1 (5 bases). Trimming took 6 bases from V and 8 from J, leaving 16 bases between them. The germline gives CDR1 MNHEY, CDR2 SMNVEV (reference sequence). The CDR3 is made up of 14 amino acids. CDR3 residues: CASSADRWAEKLFF. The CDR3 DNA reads TGTGCCAGCAGCGCCGACAGATGGGCCGAAAAACTGTTTTTT.

The CDR3 protein is CASRLLPSAGVLSNQPQHF. CDR3 nucleotides: TGTGCCAGCAGGCTATTACCCTCAGCAGGGGTTCTTAGCAATCAGCCCCAGCATTTT. V gene TRBV28 combines with J gene TRBJ1-5, with a tentative D call TRBD1 (6 bases). V lost 6 bases, J lost 0 bases, and 24 bases lay in between. Germline values: CDR1 MDHEN, CDR2 SYDVKM. The CDR3 extends over 19 amino acids.

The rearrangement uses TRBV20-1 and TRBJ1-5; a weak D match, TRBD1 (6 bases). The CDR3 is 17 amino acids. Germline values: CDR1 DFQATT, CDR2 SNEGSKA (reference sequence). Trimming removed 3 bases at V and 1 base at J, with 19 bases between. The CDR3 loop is CSASGEWGHGSNQPQHF. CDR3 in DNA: TGCAGTGCTAGTGGAGAATGGGGACACGGGAGCAATCAGCCCCAGCATTTT.

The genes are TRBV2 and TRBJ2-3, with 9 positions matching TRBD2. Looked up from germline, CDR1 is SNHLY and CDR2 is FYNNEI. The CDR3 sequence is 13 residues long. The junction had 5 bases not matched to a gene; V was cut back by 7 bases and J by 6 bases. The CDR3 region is CASIPSGGDTQYF. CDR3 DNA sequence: TGTGCCAGCATTCCCAGCGGGGGGGATACGCAGTATTTT.

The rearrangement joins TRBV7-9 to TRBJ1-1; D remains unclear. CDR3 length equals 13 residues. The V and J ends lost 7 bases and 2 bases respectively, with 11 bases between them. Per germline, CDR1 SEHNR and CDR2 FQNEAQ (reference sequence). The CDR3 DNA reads TGTGCCAGCACTAGAGTTGTAAACACTGAAGCTTTCTTT. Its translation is CASTRVVNTEAFF.

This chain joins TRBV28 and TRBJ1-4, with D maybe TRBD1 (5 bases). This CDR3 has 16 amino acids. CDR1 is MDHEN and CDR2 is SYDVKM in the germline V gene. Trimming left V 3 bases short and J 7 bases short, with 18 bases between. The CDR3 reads CASSLAGNTLSEKLFF. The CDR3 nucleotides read TGTGCCAGCAGTTTGGCAGGGAATACGCTTAGTGAAAAACTGTTTTTT.

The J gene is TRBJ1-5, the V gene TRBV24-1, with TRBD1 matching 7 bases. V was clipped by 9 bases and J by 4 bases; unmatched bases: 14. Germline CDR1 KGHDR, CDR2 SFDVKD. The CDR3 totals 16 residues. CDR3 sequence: CATGQGGLQDNQPQHF. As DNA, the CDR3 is TGTGCCACCGGCCAGGGGGGTCTCCAAGATAATCAGCCCCAGCATTTT.

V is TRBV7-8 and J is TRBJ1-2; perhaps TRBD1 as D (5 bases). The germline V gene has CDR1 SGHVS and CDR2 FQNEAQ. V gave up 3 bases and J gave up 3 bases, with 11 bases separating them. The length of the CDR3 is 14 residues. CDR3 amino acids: CASSFGTDDYGYTF. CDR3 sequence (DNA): TGTGCCAGCAGCTTCGGGACTGATGACTATGGCTACACCTTC.

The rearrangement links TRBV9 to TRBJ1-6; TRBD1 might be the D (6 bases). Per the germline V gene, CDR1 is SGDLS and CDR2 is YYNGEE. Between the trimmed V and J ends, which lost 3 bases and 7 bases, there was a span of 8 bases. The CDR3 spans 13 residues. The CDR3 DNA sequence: TGTGCCAGCAGCGCCACAGGGAATTCACCCCTCCACTTT. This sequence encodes CASSATGNSPLHF.

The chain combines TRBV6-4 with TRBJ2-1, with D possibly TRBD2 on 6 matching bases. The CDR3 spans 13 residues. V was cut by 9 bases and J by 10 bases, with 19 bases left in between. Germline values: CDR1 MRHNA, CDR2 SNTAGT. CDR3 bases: TGTGCCAGTTCTGACTTGGCGGGGCTAGAGCAGTTCTTC. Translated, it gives CASSDLAGLEQFF.

The CDR3, as DNA: TGTGCCAGTAGTATTATATCGGTCGCGGGGGGGGCCTCAGATACGCAGTATTTT. Its protein product is CASSIISVAGGASDTQYF. This rearrangement joins TRBV19 to TRBJ2-3, with 9 bases identical to TRBD2. The CDR3 contains 18 residues. J gave up 4 bases and V 3 bases, and 14 bases lay outside the gene matches. From germline, CDR1 is LNHDA and CDR2 SQIVND (reference sequence).